The present T cell receptor beta chain was sequenced within a study of response to subunit inactivated influenza vaccine. Study observations and caveats: T cells newly recruited by each seasonal influenza vaccination are few, the authors suggested.

This clonotype has only a few counts. Its target is unknown. The length of the CDR3 is 15 residues. Trimming stripped 3 bases from V and 7 bases from J, with 16 bases between. Per germline, CDR1 SGHDT and CDR2 YYEEEE. In TCRdb, the RT-PCR reads were re-called with MiXCR into one record per CDR3 protein. Of almost 600,000 distinct CDR3 sequences in the sample, 12% to 15% were seen once. This clonotype was sampled from a man in his fifties who received an inactivated influenza vaccine. The sequenced sample was PBMCs from blood, obtained approximately 13 days after vaccination. The chain is built from TRBV5-6 and TRBJ2-2; no firm D call. The CDR3 loop reads CASSSETAWGGELFF. CDR3 DNA sequence: TGTGCCAGCAGCTCCGAAACAGCATGGGGCGGGGAGCTGTTTTTT. Using reference TRBV5-6 and TRBJ2-2 for the parts outside the CDR3, the full variable domain is DAGVTQSPTHLIKTRGQQVTLRCSPKSGHDTVSWYQQALGQGPQFIFQYYEEEERQRGNFPDRFSGHQFPNYSSELNVNALLLGDSALYLCASSSETAWGGELFFGEGSRLTVL.